This TCR beta chain was profiled in a study of PD-L1 blockade in urothelial cancer. V was pared by 7 bases and J by 3 bases, with 16 bases between. This CDR3 has 14 amino acids. Germline CDR1 MNHEY, CDR2 SVGAGI. As to time point: pretreatment peripheral blood. TCRdb's table, derived via immunoSEQ multiplex PCR, lists solely in-frame clones and lacks some. The sample holds 86,000 or so clones, under 90% seen once. This clone is a singleton in its sample. The J gene is TRBJ2-7, the V gene TRBV6-5, with D possibly TRBD2 on 6 matching bases. Sequencing used PBMCs, obtained around atezolizumab (anti-PD-L1) treatment. This sequence originates from a man aged 60-69 years with urothelial cancer. CDR3 region: CASKMLAQYYEQYF. The CDR3 bases are TGTGCCAGCAAAATGCTAGCGCAGTACTACGAGCAGTACTTC.